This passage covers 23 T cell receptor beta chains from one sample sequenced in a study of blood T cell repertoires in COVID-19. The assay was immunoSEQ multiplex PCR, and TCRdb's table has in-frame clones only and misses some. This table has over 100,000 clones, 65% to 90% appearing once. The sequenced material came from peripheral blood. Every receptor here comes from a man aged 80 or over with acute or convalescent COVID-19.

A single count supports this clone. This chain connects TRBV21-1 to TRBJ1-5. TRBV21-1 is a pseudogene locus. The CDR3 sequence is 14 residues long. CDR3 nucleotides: TGTGCCAGCAGCAGCTACCAAGTCGGTCAGCCCCAGCATTTT. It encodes CASSSYQVGQPQHF.

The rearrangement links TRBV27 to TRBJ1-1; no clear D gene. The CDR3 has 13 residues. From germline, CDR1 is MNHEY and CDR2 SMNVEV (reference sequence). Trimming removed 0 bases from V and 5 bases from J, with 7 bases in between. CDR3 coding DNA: TGTGCCAGCAGTTTATCAGGGAGGACTGAAGCTTTCTTT. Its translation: CASSLSGRTEAFF.

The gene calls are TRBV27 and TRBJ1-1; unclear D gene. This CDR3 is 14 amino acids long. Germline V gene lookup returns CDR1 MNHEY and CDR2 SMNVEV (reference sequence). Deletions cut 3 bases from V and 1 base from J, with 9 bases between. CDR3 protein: CASSLEGRNTEAFF. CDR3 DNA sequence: TGTGCCAGCAGTTTGGAAGGGAGGAACACTGAAGCTTTCTTT.

The DNA of the CDR3 is TGTGCCAGCAGCTCGCAGGGGTGGAACACTGAAGCTTTCTTT. This encodes CASSSQGWNTEAFF. The rearrangement joins TRBV5-6 to TRBJ1-1, with a weak D call TRBD1 (6 bases). Trimming took 3 bases from V and 1 from J, leaving 10 bases between them. The CDR3 sequence is 14 residues long. The germline CDR1 and CDR2 sequences are SGHDT and YYEEEE.

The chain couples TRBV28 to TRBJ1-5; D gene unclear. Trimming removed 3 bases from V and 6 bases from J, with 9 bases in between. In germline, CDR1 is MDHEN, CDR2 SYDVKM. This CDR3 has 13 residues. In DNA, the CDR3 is TGTGCCAGCAGTTTCGGCGAGGGTCAGCCCCAGCATTTT. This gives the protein CASSFGEGQPQHF.

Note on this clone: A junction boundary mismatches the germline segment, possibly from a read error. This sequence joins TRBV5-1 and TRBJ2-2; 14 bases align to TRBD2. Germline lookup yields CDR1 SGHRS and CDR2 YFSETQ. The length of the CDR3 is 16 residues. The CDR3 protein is CASRLGLAGVAGELFF. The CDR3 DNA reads TGCGCCAGCAGGTTGGGACTAGCGGGAGTAGCCGGGGAGCTGTTTTTT.

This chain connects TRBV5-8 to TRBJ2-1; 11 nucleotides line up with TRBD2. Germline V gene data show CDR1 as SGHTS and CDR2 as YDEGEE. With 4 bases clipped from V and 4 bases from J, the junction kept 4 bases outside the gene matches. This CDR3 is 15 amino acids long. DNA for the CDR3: TGTGCCAGCAGCCTGGGACTAGCGGCTTACAATGAGCAGTTCTTC. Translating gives CASSLGLAAYNEQFF. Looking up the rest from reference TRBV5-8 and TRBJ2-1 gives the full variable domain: EAGVTQSPTHLIKTRGQQATLRCSPISGHTSVYWYQQALGLGLQFLLWYDEGEERNRGNFPPRFSGRQFPNYSSELNVNALELEDSALYLCASSLGLAAYNEQFFGPGTRLTVL.

The CDR3 protein is CASSKAGGPYEQYF. The CDR3 bases are TGTGCCAGTAGTAAGGCAGGGGGACCCTACGAGCAGTACTTC. The chain combines TRBV19 with TRBJ2-7, with 7 bases lining up with TRBD1. Losses at the gene ends were 4 bases for V and 2 bases for J; bases not matched to a gene: 5. The CDR3 is made up of 14 amino acids. Germline-derived CDR1 and CDR2 are LNHDA and SQIVND (reference sequence). Full variable domain (remainder filled in from reference TRBV19 and TRBJ2-7): DGGITQSPKYLFRKEGQNVTLSCEQNLNHDAMYWYRQDPGQGLRLIYYSQIVNDFQKGDIAEGYSVSREKKESFPLTVTSAQKNPTAFYLCASSKAGGPYEQYFGPGTRLTVT.

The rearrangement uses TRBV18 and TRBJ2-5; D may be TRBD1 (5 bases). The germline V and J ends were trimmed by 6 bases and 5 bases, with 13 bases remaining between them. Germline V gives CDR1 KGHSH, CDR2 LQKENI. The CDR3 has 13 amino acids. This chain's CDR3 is CASSARATETQYF. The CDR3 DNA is TGTGCCAGCTCCGCCAGGGCGACGGAGACCCAGTACTTC.

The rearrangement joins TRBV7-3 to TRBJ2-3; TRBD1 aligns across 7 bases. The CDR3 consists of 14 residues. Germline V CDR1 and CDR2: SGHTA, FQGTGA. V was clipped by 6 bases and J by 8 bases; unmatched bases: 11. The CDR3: CASRPTGKAGTQYF. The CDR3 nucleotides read TGTGCCAGCAGACCGACAGGGAAGGCGGGTACGCAGTATTTT.

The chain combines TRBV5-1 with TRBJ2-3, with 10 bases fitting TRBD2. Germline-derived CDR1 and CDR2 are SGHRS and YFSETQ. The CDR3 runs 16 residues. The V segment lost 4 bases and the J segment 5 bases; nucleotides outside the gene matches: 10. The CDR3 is CASSGSPSGGVDTQYF. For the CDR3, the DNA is TGCGCCAGCAGCGGATCGCCTAGCGGGGGAGTAGATACGCAGTATTTT.

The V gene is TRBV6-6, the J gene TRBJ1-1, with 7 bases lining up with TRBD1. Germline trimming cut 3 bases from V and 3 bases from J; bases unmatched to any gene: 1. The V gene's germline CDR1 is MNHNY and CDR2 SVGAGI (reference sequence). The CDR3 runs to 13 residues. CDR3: CASSYTGDTEAFF. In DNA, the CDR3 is TGTGCCAGCAGTTATACAGGGGACACTGAAGCTTTCTTT.

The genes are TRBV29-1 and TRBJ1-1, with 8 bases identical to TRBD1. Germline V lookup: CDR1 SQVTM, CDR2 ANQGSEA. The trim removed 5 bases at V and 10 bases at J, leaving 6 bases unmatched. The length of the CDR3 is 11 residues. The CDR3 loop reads CSVQGAGRAFF. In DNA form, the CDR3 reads TGCAGCGTTCAGGGGGCGGGGAGAGCTTTCTTT.

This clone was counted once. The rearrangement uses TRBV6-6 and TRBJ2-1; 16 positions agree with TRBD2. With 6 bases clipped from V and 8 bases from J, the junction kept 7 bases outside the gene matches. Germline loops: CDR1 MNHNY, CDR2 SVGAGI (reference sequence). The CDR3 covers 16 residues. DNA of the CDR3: TGTGCCAGCAGGTCGGGGACTAGCGGGGGGGCCCATGAGCAGTTCTTC. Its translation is CASRSGTSGGAHEQFF.

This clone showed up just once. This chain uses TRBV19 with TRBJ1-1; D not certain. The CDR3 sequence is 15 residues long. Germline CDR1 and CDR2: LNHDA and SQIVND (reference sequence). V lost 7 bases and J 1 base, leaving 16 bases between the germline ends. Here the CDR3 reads CASISGQATNTEAFF. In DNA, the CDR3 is TGTGCCAGTATTAGCGGGCAGGCTACGAACACTGAAGCTTTCTTT.

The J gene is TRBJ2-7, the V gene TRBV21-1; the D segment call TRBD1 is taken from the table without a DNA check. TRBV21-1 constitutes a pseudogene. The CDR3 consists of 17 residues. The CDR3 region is CASSKYLRDRGTYEQYF. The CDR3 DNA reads TGTGCCAGCAGCAAATACCTCCGGGACAGGGGAACCTACGAGCAGTACTTC.

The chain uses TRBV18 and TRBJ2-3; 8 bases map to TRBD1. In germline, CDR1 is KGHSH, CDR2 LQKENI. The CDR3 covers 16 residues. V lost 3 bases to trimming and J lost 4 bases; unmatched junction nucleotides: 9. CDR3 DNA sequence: TGTGCCAGCTCACCGATCATTTCAGGGGGCGCAGATACGCAGTATTTT. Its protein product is CASSPIISGGADTQYF.

CDR3 sequence: CASSSRTGNQPQHF. The CDR3 DNA follows: TGTGCCAGCAGTTCCCGGACAGGGAATCAGCCCCAGCATTTT. The rearrangement links TRBV6-5 to TRBJ1-5, with 8 bases identical to TRBD1. This CDR3 is built from 14 residues. The V and J ends lost 4 bases and 4 bases, in that order; junction bases with no gene match: 3. Germline V gene lookup returns CDR1 MNHEY and CDR2 SVGAGI.

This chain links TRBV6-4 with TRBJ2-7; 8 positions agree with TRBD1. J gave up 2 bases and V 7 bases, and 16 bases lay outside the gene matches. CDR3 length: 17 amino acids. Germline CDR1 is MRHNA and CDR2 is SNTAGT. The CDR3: CASNLPGTGNTTYEQYF. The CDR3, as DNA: TGTGCCAGCAATCTCCCCGGGACAGGAAATACCACCTACGAGCAGTACTTC.

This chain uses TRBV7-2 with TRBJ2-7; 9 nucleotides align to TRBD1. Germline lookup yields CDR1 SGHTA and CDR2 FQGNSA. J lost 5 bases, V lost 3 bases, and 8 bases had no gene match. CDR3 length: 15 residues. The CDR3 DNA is TGTGCCAGCAGCTTTGGCTCCGGGACAGGGAACGAGCAGTACTTC. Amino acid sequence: CASSFGSGTGNEQYF. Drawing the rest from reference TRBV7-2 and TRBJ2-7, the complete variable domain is GAGVSQSPSNKVTEKGKDVELRCDPISGHTALYWYRQSLGQGLEFLIYFQGNSAPDKSGLPSDRFSAERTGGSVSTLTIQRTQQEDSAVYLCASSFGSGTGNEQYFGPGTRLTVT.

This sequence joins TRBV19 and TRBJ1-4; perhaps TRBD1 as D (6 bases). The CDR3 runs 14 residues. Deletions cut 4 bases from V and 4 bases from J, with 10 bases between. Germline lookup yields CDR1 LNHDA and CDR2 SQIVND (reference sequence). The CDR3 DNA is TGTGCCAGTAGTACACAGGGAATTAATGAAAAACTGTTTTTT. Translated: CASSTQGINEKLFF.

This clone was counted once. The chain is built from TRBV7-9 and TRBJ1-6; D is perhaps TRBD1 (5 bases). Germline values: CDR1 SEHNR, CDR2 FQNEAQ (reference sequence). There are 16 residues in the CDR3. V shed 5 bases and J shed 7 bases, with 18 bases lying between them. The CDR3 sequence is CASSRRTNLGNSPLHF. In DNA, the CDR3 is TGTGCCAGCAGCCGTCGGACAAACCTGGGAAATTCACCCCTCCACTTT. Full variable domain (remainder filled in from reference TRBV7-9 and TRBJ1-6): DTGVSQNPRHKITKRGQNVTFRCDPISEHNRLYWYRQTLGQGPEFLTYFQNEAQLEKSRLLSDRFSAERPKGSFSTLEIQRTEQGDSAMYLCASSRRTNLGNSPLHFGNGTRLTVT.

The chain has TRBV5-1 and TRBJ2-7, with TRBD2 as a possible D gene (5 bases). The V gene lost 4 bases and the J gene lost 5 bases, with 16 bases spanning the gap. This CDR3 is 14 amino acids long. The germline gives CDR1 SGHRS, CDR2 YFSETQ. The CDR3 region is CASSGGLIGHEQYF. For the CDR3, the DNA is TGCGCCAGCAGCGGAGGATTGATCGGCCACGAGCAGTACTTC.